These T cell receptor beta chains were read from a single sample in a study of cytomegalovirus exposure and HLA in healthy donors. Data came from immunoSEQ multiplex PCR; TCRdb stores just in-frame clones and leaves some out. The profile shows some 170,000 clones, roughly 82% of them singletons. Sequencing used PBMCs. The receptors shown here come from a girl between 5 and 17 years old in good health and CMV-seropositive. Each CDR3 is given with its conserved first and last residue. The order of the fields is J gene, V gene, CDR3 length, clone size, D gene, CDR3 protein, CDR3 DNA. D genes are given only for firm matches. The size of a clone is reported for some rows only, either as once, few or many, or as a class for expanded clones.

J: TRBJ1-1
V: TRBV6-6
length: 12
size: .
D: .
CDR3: CASSYAQNGAFF
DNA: TGTGCCAGCAGTTATGCCCAGAATGGAGCTTTCTTT

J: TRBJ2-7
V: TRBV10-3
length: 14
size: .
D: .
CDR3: CAIKAGDHSYEQYF
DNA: TGTGCCATCAAAGCAGGGGACCACTCCTACGAGCAGTACTTC

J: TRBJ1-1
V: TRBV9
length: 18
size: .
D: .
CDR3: CASSVGSGEGKSDTEAFF
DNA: TGTGCCAGCAGCGTAGGTTCGGGGGAGGGGAAAAGTGACACTGAAGCTTTCTTT

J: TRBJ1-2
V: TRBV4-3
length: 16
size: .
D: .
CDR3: CASSHPRRNAPNGYTF
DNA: TGCGCCAGCAGCCATCCGAGGCGGAATGCTCCAAATGGCTACACCTTC

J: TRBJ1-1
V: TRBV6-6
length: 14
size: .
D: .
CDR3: CASREGLLNTEAFF
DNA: TGTGCCAGCAGGGAGGGGCTCCTGAACACTGAAGCTTTCTTT

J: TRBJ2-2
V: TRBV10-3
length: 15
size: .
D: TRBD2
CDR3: CAIRRAGENTGELFF
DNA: TGTGCCATCAGACGAGCGGGGGAGAACACCGGGGAGCTGTTTTTT

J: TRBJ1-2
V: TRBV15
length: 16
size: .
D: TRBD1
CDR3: CATSPLQGAVVYGYTF
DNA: TGTGCCACCAGTCCTTTACAGGGGGCGGTAGTCTATGGCTACACCTTC

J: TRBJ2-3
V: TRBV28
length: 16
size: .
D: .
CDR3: CASSFISLAGADTQYF
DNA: TGTGCCAGCAGTTTTATATCTCTTGCGGGTGCAGATACGCAGTATTTT

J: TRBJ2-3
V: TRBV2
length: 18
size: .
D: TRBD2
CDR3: CASRKVIRLAGSTDTQYF
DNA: TGTGCCAGCAGGAAAGTAATCAGACTAGCGGGGAGCACAGATACGCAGTATTTT

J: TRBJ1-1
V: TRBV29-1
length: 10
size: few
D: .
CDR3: CSVAGTEAFF
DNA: TGCAGCGTTGCGGGCACTGAAGCTTTCTTT

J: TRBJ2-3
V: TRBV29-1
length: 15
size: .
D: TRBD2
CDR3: CSVEEGRGAHWAQYF
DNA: TGCAGCGTTGAAGAGGGGCGGGGGGCTCACTGGGCGCAGTATTTT

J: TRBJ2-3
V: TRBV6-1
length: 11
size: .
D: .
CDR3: CASKEWDTQYF
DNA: TGTGCCAGCAAAGAGTGGGATACGCAGTATTTT

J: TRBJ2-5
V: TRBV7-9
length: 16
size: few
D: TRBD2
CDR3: CASSLEPGLADETQYF
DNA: TGTGCCAGCAGCTTAGAACCGGGACTAGCGGACGAGACCCAGTACTTC

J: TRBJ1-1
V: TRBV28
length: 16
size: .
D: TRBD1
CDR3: CASSHRDRGPYTEAFF
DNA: TGTGCCAGCAGTCACCGGGACAGGGGTCCGTACACTGAAGCTTTCTTT

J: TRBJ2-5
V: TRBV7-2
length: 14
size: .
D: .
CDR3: CASSLRGYTKTQYF
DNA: TGTGCCAGCAGCTTACGCGGGTATACAAAGACCCAGTACTTC

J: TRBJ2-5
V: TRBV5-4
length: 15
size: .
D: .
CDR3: CASSGIRGRGETQYF
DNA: TGTGCCAGCAGCGGCATCAGGGGGCGGGGGGAGACCCAGTACTTC

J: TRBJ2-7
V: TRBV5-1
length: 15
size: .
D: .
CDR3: CASSLVGGEISEQYF
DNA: TGCGCCAGCAGCTTGGTGGGCGGGGAGATCTCCGAGCAGTACTTC

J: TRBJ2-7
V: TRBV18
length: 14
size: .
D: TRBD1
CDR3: CASRTGTGPYEQYF
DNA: TGTGCCAGCCGGACCGGGACAGGGCCCTACGAGCAGTACTTC

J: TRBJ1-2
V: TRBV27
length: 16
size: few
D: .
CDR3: CASSPTRTVANYGYTF
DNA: TGTGCCAGCAGTCCTACCCGGACAGTTGCAAACTATGGCTACACCTTC

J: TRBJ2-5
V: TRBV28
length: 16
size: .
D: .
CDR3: CASSTVGPGVRETQYF
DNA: TGTGCCAGCAGCACCGTGGGACCAGGGGTCAGAGAGACCCAGTACTTC

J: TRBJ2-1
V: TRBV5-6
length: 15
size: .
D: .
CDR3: CASSLGGSSYNEQFF
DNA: TGTGCCAGCAGCTTGGGTGGGAGTTCCTACAATGAGCAGTTCTTC

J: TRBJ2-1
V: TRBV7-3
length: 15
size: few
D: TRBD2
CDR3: CASSSRASGNDEQFF
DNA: TGTGCCAGCAGCTCCCGTGCTAGCGGGAACGATGAGCAGTTCTTC

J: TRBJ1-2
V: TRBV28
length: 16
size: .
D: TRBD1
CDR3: CASRSTGTAFNYGYTF
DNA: TGTGCCAGCCGCTCGACCGGGACAGCTTTCAACTATGGCTACACCTTC

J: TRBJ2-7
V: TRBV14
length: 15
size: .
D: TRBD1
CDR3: CASSQDKGQLYEQYF
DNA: TGTGCCAGCAGCCAAGATAAGGGACAGCTTTACGAGCAGTACTTC

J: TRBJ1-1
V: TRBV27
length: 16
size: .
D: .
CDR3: CASERFWGTSGGEAFF
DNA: TGTGCCAGCGAACGCTTCTGGGGGACCTCGGGGGGCGAAGCTTTCTTT

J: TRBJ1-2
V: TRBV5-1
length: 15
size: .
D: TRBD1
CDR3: CASSSRQGTNYGYTF
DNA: TGCGCCAGCAGCTCGAGACAGGGAACTAACTATGGCTACACCTTC

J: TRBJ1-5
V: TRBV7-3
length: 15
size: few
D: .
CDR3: CASSLNGKEDQPQHF
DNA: TGTGCCAGCAGCTTAAATGGAAAGGAGGATCAGCCCCAGCATTTT

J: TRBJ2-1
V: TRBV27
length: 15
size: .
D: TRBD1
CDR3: CASSQTGGQYNEQFF
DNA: TGTGCCAGCAGCCAAACAGGGGGCCAATACAATGAGCAGTTCTTC

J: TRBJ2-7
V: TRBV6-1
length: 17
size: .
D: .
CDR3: CASSEAQVLISPYEQYF
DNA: TGTGCCAGCAGTGAGGCTCAGGTTCTTATATCCCCCTACGAGCAGTACTTC

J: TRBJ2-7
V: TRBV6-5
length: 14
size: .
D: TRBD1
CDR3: CASSPGTDLYEQYF
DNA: TGTGCCAGCAGTCCGGGGACAGACCTCTACGAGCAGTACTTC

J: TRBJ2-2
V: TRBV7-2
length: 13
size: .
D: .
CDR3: CASSLRHGGELFF
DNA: TGTGCCAGCAGCCTCAGACACGGCGGGGAGCTGTTTTTT

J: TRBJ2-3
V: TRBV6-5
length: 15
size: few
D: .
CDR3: CASSRMGARADTQYF
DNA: TGTGCCAGCAGTAGAATGGGGGCGAGGGCAGATACGCAGTATTTT

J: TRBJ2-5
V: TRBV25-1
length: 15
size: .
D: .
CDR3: CASSARQGWEETQYF
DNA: TGTGCCAGCAGTGCTCGCCAGGGGTGGGAAGAGACCCAGTACTTC

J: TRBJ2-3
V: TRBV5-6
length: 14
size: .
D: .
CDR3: CASSLTQGTDTQYF
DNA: TGTGCCAGCAGCCTCACACAGGGAACAGATACGCAGTATTTT

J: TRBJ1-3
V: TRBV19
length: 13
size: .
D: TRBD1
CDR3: CASRTGAGNTIYF
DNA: TGTGCCAGTAGGACAGGGGCTGGAAACACCATATATTTT

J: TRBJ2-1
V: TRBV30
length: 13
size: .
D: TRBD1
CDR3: CAWSQGAYNEQFF
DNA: TGTGCCTGGAGTCAGGGGGCCTACAATGAGCAGTTCTTC

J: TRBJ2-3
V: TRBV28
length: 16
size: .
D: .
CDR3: CASSWGRRGRTDTQYF
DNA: TGTGCCAGCAGTTGGGGGCGGAGGGGGCGCACAGATACGCAGTATTTT

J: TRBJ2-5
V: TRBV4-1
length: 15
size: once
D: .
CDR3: CASSRIRVLQETQYF
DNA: TGCGCCAGCAGCCGCATCAGGGTCTTACAAGAGACCCAGTACTTC

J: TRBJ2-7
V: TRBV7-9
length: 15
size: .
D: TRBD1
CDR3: CASSSYGDRGYEQYF
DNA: TGTGCCAGCAGCTCGTATGGGGACAGGGGTTACGAGCAGTACTTC

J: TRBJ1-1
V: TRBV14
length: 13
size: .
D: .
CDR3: CASSQVMATEAFF
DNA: TGTGCCAGCAGCCAAGTGATGGCCACTGAAGCTTTCTTT

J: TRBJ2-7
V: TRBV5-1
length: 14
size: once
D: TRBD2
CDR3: CASSISGAYAEQYF
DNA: TGCGCCAGCAGCATCAGCGGGGCCTACGCGGAGCAGTACTTC

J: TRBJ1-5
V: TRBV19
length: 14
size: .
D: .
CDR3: CASSGRGNNQPQHF
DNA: TGTGCCAGTAGTGGCCGCGGGAACAATCAGCCCCAGCATTTT

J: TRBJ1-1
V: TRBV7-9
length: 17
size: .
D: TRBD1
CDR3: CSSCDGQGETMNTEAFF
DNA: TGTTCCAGCTGCGATGGACAGGGCGAAACCATGAACACTGAAGCTTTCTTT

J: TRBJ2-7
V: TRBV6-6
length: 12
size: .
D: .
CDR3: CASSPESYEQYF
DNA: TGTGCCAGCAGCCCCGAGTCCTACGAGCAGTACTTC

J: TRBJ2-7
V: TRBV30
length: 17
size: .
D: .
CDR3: CAWSQGSVFSPSYEQYF
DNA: TGTGCCTGGAGTCAGGGTAGTGTTTTTTCCCCGTCCTACGAGCAGTACTTC

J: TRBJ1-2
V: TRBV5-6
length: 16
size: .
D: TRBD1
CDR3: CASSFPGTGTNYGYTF
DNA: TGTGCCAGCAGCTTTCCCGGGACAGGGACCAACTATGGCTACACCTTC